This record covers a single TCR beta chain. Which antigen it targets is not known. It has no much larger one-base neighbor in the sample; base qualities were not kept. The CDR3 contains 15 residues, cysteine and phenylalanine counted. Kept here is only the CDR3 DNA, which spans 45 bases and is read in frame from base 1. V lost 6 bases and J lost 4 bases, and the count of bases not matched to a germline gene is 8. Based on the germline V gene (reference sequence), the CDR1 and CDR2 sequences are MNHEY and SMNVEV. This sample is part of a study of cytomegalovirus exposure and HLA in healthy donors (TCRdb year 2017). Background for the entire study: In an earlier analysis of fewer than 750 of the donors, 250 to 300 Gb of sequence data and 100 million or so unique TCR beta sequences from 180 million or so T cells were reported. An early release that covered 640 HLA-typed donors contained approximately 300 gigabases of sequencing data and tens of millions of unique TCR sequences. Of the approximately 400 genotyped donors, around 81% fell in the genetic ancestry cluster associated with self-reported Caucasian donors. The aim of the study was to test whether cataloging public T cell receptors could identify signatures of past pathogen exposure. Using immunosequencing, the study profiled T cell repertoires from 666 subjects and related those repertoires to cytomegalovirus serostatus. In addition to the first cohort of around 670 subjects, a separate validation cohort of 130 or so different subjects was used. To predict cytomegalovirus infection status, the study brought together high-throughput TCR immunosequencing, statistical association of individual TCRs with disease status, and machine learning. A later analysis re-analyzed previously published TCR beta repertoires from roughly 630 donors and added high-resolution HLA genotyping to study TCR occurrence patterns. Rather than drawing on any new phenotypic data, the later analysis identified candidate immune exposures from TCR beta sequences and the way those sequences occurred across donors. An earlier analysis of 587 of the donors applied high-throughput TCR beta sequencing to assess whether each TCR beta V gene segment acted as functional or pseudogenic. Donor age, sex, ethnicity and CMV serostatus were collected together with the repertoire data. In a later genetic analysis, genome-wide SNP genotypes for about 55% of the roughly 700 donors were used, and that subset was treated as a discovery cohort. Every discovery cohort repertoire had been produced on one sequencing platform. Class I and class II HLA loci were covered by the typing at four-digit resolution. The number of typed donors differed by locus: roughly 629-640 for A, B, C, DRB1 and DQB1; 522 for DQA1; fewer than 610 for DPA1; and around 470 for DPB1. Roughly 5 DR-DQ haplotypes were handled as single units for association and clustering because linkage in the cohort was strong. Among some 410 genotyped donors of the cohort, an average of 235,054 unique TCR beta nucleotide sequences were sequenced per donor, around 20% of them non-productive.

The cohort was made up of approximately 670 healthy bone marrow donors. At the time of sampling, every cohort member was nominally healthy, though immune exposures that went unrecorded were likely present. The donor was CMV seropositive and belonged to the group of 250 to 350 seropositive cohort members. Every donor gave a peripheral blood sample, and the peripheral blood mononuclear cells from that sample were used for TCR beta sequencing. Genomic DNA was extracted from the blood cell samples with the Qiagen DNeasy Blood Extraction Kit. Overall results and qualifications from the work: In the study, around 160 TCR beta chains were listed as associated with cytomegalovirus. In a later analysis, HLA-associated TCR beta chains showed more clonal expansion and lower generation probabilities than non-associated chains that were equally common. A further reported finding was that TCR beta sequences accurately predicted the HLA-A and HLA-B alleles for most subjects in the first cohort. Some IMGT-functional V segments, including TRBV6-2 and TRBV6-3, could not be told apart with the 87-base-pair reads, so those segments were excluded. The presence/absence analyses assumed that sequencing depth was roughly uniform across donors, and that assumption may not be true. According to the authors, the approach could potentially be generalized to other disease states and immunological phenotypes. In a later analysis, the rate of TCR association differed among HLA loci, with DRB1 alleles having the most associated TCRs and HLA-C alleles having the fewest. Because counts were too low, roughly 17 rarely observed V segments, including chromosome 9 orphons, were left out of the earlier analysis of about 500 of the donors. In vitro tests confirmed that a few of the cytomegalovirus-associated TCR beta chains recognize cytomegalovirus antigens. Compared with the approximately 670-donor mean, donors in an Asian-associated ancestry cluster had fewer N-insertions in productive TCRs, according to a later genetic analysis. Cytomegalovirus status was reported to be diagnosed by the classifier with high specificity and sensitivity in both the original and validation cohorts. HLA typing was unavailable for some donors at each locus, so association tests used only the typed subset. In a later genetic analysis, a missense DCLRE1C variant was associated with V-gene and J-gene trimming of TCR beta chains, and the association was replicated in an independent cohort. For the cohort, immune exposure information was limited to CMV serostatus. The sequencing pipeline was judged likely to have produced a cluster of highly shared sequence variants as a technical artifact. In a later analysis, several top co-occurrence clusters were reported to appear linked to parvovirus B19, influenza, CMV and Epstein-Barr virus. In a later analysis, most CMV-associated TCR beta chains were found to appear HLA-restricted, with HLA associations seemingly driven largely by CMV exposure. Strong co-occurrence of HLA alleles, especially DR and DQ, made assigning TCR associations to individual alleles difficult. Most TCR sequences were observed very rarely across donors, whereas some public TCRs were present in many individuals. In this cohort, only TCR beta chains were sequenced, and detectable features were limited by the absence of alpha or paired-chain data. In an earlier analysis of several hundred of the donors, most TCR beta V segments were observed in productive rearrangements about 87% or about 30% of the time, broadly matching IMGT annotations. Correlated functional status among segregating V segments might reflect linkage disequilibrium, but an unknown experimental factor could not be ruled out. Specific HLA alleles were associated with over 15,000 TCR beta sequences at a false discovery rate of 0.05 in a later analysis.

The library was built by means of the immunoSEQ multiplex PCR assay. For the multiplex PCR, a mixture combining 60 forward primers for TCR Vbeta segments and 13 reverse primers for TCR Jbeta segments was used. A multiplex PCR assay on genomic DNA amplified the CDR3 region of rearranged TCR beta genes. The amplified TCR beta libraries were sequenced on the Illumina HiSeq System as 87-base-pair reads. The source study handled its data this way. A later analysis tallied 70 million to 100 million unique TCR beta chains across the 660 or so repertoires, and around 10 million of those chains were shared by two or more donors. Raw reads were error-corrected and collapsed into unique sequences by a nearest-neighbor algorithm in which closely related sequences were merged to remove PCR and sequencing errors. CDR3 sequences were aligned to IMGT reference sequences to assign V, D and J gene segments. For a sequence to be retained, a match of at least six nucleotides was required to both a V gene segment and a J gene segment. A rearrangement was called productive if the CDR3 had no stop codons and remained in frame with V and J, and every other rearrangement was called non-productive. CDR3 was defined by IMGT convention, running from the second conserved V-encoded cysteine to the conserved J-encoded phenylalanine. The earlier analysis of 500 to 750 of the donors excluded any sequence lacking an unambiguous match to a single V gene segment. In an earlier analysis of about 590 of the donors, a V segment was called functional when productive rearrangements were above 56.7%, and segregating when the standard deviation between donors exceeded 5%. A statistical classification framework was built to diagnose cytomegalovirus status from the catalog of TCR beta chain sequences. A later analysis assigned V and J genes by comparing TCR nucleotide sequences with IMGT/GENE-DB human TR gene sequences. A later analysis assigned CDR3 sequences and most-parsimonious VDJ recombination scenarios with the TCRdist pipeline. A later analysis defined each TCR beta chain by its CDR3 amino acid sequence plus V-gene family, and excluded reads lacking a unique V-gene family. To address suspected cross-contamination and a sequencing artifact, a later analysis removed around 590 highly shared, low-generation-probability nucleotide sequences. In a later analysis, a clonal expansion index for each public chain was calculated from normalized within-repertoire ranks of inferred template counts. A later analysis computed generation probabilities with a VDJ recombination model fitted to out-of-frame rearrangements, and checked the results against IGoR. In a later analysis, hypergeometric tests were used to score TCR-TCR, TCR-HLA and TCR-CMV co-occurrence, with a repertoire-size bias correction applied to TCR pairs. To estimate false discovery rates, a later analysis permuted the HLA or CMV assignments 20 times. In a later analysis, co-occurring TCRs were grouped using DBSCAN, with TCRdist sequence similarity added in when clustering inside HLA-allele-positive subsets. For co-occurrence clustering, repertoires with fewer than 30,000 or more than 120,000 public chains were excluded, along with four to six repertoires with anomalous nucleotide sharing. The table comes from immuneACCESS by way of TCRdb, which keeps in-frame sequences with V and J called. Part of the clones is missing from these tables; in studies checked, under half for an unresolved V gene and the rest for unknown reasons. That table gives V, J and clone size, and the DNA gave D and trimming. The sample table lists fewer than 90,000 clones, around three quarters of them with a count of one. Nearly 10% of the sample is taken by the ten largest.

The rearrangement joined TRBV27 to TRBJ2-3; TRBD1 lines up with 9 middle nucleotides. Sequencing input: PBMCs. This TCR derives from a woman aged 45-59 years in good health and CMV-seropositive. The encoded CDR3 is CASRDGTGRADTQYF. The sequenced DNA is TGTGCCAGCAGAGATGGGACAGGGCGGGCAGATACGCAGTATTTT.